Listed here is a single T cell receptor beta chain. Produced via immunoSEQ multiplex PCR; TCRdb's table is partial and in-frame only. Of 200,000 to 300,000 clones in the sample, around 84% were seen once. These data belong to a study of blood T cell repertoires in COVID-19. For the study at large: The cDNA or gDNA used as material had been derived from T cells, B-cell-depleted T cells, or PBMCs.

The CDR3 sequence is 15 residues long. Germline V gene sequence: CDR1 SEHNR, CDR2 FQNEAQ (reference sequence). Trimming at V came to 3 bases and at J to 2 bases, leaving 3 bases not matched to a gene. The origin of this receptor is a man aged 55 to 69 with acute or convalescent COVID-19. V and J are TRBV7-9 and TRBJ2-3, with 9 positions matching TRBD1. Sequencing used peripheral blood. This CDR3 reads CASSFGQGPTDTQYF. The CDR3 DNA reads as TGTGCCAGCAGCTTCGGACAGGGGCCCACAGATACGCAGTATTTT.